This entry is about one T cell receptor beta chain. No antigen is known for it. The data belong to a study of cytomegalovirus exposure and HLA in healthy donors. These donors, healthy bone marrow donors, were studied. The germline CDR1 and CDR2 sequences are SEHNR and FQNEAQ (reference sequence). V was shortened by 3 bases and J by 8 bases, with 13 bases between the two germline ends. The CDR3 is 13 amino acids. A multiplex PCR was run with 60 Vbeta primers and 13 Jbeta primers. Method: immunoSEQ multiplex PCR; TCRdb's copy keeps in-frame clones and lacks some. The table has 100,000 to 150,000 clones, 80% seen once. The study, taken as a whole, reports: Upon later analysis, HLA-associated TCR beta chains proved more clonally expanded than other, equally common chains. Analysis was carried out at a later point, and it linked a missense DCLRE1C variant to TCR beta V- and J-gene trimming. Immune exposure data for these donors was limited to CMV serostatus.

The source of this sequence is a man in his forties in good health and CMV-seronegative. Sequencing was performed on PBMCs. The chain is built from TRBV7-9 and TRBJ1-2, with a tentative D call TRBD1 (6 bases). CDR3 DNA sequence: TGTGCCAGCAGCTTTACAGGGCCATGGGGCTACACCTTC. Amino acid sequence: CASSFTGPWGYTF.